One and the same sample provided the 29 T cell receptor beta chains below, sequenced in a study of CXCR3-negative and CXCR3-positive naive CD8 T cells. Overall study results and limits: TRB CDR3 hydrophobicity was greater in CXCR3-positive naive cells than in CXCR3-negative naive cells.

Carrying UMI labels, the TRB cDNA libraries were prepared through 5' RACE. TCRdb processed the 5' RACE reads again and assigns one entry to each CDR3 protein, with no DNA. The table gives about 150,000 distinct CDR3 sequences; the top ten clones make up around 0.3% of it. Antigens for these TCRs are unknown. The sample taken for sequencing was naive CXCR3+ CD8+ T cells from blood. The subset denotes: CD45RO-CCR7+CD27+CD95- naive CD8+ T cells expressing CXCR3 (TNR3+). These receptors were collected from a human donor in good health. Some clones in this sample may be carry-over from other donors' samples.

J is TRBJ2-7 and V is TRBV10-2. Germline V gives CDR1 WSHSY, CDR2 SAAADI. This CDR3 has 12 residues. Here the CDR3 reads CASSPISYEQYF.

The rearrangement links TRBV29-1 to TRBJ2-2; TCRdb proposes TRBD1, but this gene call is untestable without DNA. In germline, CDR1 is SQVTM, CDR2 ANQGSEA. CDR3 length: 17 amino acids. The CDR3 spells CSVVTEAGQLPTGELFF.

This rearrangement joins TRBV12-3 or TRBV12-4 to TRBJ2-1. This CDR3 contains 14 residues. CDR3: CASSLGSYYNEQFF.

The chain carries TRBV30 and TRBJ1-1; TCRdb returns TRBD1, unconfirmable since there is no DNA. There are 13 residues in the CDR3. The germline gives CDR1 GTSNPN, CDR2 SVGIG (reference sequence). CDR3 residues: CAWSVGTGGYAFF.

This chain connects TRBV11-2 to TRBJ1-1. The CDR3 consists of 16 residues. Germline assignment: CDR1 SGHAT and CDR2 FQNNGV. The CDR3 spells CASSLSVGGPNTEAFF.

V and J are TRBV28 and TRBJ2-1; TCRdb reports TRBD1, a call that lacks DNA to check it against. The CDR3 sequence is 16 residues long. Germline V gene data show CDR1 as MDHEN and CDR2 as SYDVKM. CDR3 sequence: CASSRGQGSSYNEQFF.

The chain links TRBV10-1 to TRBJ1-1; TCRdb lists TRBD1, though no DNA is available to test this call. The CDR3 is 14 residues long. Germline-derived CDR1 and CDR2 are WNHNN and SYGVQD (reference sequence). CDR3 sequence: CASSLGAMNTEAFF.

CDR3 in amino acids: CASIYWGANEQFF. This chain joins TRBV7-9 and TRBJ2-1; the TRBD1 assignment by TCRdb is unverifiable without DNA. The CDR3 consists of 13 residues. CDR1 is SEHNR, CDR2 FQNEAQ, per germline (reference sequence). Complete variable domain (other parts from reference TRBV7-9 and TRBJ2-1): DTGVSQNPRHKITKRGQNVTFRCDPISEHNRLYWYRQTLGQGPEFLTYFQNEAQLEKSRLLSDRFSAERPKGSFSTLEIQRTEQGDSAMYLCASIYWGANEQFFGPGTRLTVL.

The chain employs TRBV20-1 and TRBJ2-5. CDR3 length: 12 amino acids. The V gene's germline CDR1 is DFQATT and CDR2 SNEGSKA (reference sequence). The CDR3 sequence is CSARDYQETQYF.

The rearrangement joins TRBV29-1 to TRBJ2-7; TCRdb returns TRBD1, unconfirmable since there is no DNA. Germline assignment: CDR1 SQVTM and CDR2 ANQGSEA. The CDR3 has 15 amino acids. CDR3 amino acids: CSVEGTGTSSYEQYF.

CDR3 in amino acids: CASSFYSGGVVEQYF. The V gene is TRBV5-1, the J gene TRBJ2-7; TCRdb picks TRBD2, but there is no DNA to check that call. CDR1 and CDR2 (germline): SGHRS, YFSETQ. There are 15 residues in the CDR3.

The V gene is TRBV29-1, the J gene TRBJ1-2; TCRdb's D gene call, TRBD1, goes unchecked for lack of DNA. Germline V gene sequence: CDR1 SQVTM, CDR2 ANQGSEA. The CDR3 consists of 12 residues. The CDR3 spells CSVEGGRDGYTF.

The CDR3 loop reads CSVGPRDGHEAFF. The gene calls are TRBV29-1 and TRBJ1-1; TCRdb picks TRBD1, but there is no DNA to check that call. CDR3 length equals 13 residues. Germline V gene sequence: CDR1 SQVTM, CDR2 ANQGSEA. The whole variable domain, filled in from reference TRBV29-1 and TRBJ1-1, reads SAVISQKPSRDICQRGTSLTIQCQVDSQVTMMFWYRQQPGQSLTLIATANQGSEATYESGFVIDKFPISRPNLTFSTLTVSNMSPEDSSIYLCSVGPRDGHEAFFGQGTRLTVV.

The gene calls are TRBV6-6 and TRBJ1-5. CDR3 length equals 14 residues. Germline V gene lookup returns CDR1 MNHNY and CDR2 SVGAGI (reference sequence). The CDR3 reads CASSYGPDDQPQHF.

The gene calls are TRBV27 and TRBJ2-5; TCRdb's D gene call, TRBD1, goes unchecked for lack of DNA. In germline, CDR1 is MNHEY, CDR2 SMNVEV (reference sequence). The CDR3 consists of 15 residues. The CDR3 spells CASSFGQAEQETQYF.

The V gene is TRBV18, the J gene TRBJ1-1. CDR3 length: 13 residues. Germline lookup yields CDR1 KGHSH and CDR2 LQKENI. The CDR3 protein is CASSPPRSTEAFF.

This chain connects TRBV28 to TRBJ2-7; TCRdb gives TRBD1 as the D gene, but with no DNA this cannot be confirmed. This CDR3 has 15 amino acids. Germline values: CDR1 MDHEN, CDR2 SYDVKM. This chain's CDR3 is CASSFQPGRAYEQYF.

The rearrangement joins TRBV12-3 or TRBV12-4 to TRBJ2-5; TCRdb's assignment of TRBD2 cannot be checked, as there is no DNA. CDR3 length equals 14 residues. The CDR3 is CASSLGGREETQYF.

The chain links TRBV9 to TRBJ2-7; the TCRdb D gene call, TRBD2, has no DNA to confirm it. Germline lookup yields CDR1 SGDLS and CDR2 YYNGEE. This CDR3 region has 13 residues. The CDR3 here is CASSSDAGSEQYF.

The chain couples TRBV28 to TRBJ1-4; TCRdb selects TRBD1, and the lack of DNA leaves this call unchecked. From germline, CDR1 is MDHEN and CDR2 SYDVKM. The length of the CDR3 is 17 residues. CDR3 loop: CATGRQSADRLLKKLFF.

The V and J genes are TRBV6-5 and TRBJ1-5; TCRdb reports TRBD1, a call that lacks DNA to check it against. The CDR3 contains 16 residues. The germline CDR1 and CDR2 sequences are MNHEY and SVGAGI. The CDR3 region is CASRQSGGGSNQPQHF.

The CDR3: CASSYRGMVAYEQYF. V usage is TRBV28 and J usage is TRBJ2-7. Per the germline V gene, CDR1 is MDHEN and CDR2 is SYDVKM. The CDR3 length is 15 residues. The whole variable domain, remainder taken from reference TRBV28 and TRBJ2-7, is DVKVTQSSRYLVKRTGEKVFLECVQDMDHENMFWYRQDPGLGLRLIYFSYDVKMKEKGDIPEGYSVSREKKERFSLILESASTNQTSMYLCASSYRGMVAYEQYFGPGTRLTVT.

The V gene is TRBV3-1, the J gene TRBJ2-5; TCRdb's D call of TRBD1 is untestable without DNA. Germline V gene lookup returns CDR1 LGHDT and CDR2 YNNKEL (reference sequence). This CDR3 has 19 amino acids. The CDR3 here is CASSQDPRRQVETGETQYF.

V and J are TRBV12-3 or TRBV12-4 and TRBJ2-5; TCRdb's D gene call, TRBD2, goes unchecked for lack of DNA. The CDR3 has 17 residues. The CDR3 protein is CASSNTGTSGPQETQYF.

This chain connects TRBV10-3 to TRBJ2-1. This CDR3 has 16 amino acids. CDR1 and CDR2 (germline): ENHRY, SYGVKD. This chain's CDR3 is CAISESSGDTYNEQFF.

V usage is TRBV12-3 or TRBV12-4 and J usage is TRBJ2-5; TCRdb's D gene call, TRBD1, goes unchecked for lack of DNA. CDR3 size: 16 residues. This CDR3 is CASSLVGTPHQETQYF.

The J gene is TRBJ1-6, the V gene TRBV28; with no DNA, the TCRdb D assignment of TRBD1 cannot be verified. Germline V gives CDR1 MDHEN, CDR2 SYDVKM. This CDR3 contains 14 residues. CDR3: CASSVSAGGSPLHF.

CDR3 in amino acids: CASSHGETQYF. The chain couples TRBV14 to TRBJ2-5. CDR1 and CDR2 from the germline V gene are SGHDN and FVKESK. The CDR3 is made up of 11 amino acids.

The rearrangement joins TRBV7-9 to TRBJ2-1; checking the TCRdb D call of TRBD2 is not possible without DNA. Germline V gene data show CDR1 as SEHNR and CDR2 as FQNEAQ (reference sequence). The CDR3 spans 16 residues. The CDR3 sequence is CASSFQREGQGEEQFF.